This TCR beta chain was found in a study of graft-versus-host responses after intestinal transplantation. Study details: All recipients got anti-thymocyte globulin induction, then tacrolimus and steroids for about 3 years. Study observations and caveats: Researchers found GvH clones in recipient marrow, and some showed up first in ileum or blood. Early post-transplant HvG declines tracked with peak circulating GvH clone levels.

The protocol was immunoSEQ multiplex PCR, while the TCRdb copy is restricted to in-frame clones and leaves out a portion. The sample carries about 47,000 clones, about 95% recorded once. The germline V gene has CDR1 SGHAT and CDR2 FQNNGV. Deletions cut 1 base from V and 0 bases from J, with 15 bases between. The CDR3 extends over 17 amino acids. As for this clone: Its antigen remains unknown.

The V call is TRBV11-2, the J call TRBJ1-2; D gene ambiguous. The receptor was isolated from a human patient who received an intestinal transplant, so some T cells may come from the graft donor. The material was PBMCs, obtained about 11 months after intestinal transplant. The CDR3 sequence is CASSLAFWRRANYGYTF. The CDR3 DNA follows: TGTGCCAGCAGCTTAGCTTTTTGGCGGAGAGCTAACTATGGCTACACCTTC.